This paragraph reports one T cell receptor (beta chain). The target antigen is unknown. The data were obtained in a study of PD-1 blockade in classical Hodgkin lymphoma. Study background: Nivolumab dosing for patients was 3 mg/kg, administered intravenously every 2 weeks.

General study results and limits: Complete responders matched newly diagnosed patients in baseline diversity. Reports indicated that newly diagnosed patients had lower baseline TCR diversity than healthy donors did.

This CDR3 has 14 amino acids. Germline CDR1 SGHNT, CDR2 YYREEE (reference sequence). With 0 bases removed from V and 3 bases from J, the gap between germline ends came to 9 bases. Time point reported: cycle 4 day 1 (C4D1), after less than 7 weeks of nivolumab. Every patient was affected by relapse after autologous stem cell transplantation, while exposure to brentuximab vedotin was not uniform. Best overall response was complete response, partial response or progressive disease in these relapsed/refractory classical Hodgkin lymphoma patients. TCRdb's copy holds only in-frame clones and misses some; the assay was immunoSEQ multiplex PCR. The sample includes about 28,000 clones, around 80% seen only once; the top ten take 15% to 20%.

This rearrangement joins TRBV5-4 to TRBJ2-5, with D uncertain. This sequence was found in a human donor with classical Hodgkin lymphoma. The source material was peripheral blood mononuclear cells (PBMCs), sampled before the fourth cycle of nivolumab. The CDR3 sequence is CASSLVWQEETQYF. The CDR3 DNA sequence: TGTGCCAGCAGCTTGGTATGGCAGGAAGAGACCCAGTACTTC.